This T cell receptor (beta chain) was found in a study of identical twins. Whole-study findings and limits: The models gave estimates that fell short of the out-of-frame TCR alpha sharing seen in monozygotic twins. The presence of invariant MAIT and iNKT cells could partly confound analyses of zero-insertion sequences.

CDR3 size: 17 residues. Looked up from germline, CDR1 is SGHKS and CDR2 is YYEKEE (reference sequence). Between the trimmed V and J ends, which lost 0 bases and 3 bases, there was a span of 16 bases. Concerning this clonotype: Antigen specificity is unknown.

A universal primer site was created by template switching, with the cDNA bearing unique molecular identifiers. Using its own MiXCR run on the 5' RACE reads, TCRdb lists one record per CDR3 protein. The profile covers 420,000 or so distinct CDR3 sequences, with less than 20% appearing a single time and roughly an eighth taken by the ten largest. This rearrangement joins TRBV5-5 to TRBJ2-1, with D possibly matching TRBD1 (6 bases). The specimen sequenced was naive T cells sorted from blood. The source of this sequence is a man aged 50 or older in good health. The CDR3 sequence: CASSLVSGTLLYNEQFF. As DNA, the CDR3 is TGTGCCAGCAGCTTGGTCTCCGGGACACTACTCTACAATGAGCAGTTCTTC.